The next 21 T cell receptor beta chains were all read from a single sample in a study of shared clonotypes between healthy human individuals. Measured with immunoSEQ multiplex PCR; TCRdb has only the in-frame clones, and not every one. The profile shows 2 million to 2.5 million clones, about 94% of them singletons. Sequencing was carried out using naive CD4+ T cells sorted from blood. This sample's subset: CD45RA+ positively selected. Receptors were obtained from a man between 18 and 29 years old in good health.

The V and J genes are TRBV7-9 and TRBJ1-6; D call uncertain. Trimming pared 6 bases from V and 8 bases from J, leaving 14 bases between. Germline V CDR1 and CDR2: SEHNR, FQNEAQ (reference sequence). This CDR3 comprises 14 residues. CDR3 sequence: CASSIGMDHSPLHF. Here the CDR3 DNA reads TGTGCCAGCAGTATAGGAATGGACCATTCACCCCTCCACTTT. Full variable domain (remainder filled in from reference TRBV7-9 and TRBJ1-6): DTGVSQNPRHKITKRGQNVTFRCDPISEHNRLYWYRQTLGQGPEFLTYFQNEAQLEKSRLLSDRFSAERPKGSFSTLEIQRTEQGDSAMYLCASSIGMDHSPLHFGNGTRLTVT.

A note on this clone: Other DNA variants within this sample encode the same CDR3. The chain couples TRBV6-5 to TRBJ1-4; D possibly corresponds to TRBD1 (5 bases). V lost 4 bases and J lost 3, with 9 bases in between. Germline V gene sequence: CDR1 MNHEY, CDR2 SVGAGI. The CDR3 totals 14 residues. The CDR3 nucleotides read TGTGCCAGCAGTTCCCAGGGTCCTAATGAAAAACTGTTTTTT. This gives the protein CASSSQGPNEKLFF.

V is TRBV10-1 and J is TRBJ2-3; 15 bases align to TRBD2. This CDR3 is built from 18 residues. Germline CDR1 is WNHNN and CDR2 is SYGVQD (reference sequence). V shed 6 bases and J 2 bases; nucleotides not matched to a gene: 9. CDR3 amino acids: CASSGTSGRPGATDTQYF. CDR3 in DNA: TGCGCCAGCAGCGGGACTAGCGGGAGGCCCGGCGCCACAGATACGCAGTATTTT.

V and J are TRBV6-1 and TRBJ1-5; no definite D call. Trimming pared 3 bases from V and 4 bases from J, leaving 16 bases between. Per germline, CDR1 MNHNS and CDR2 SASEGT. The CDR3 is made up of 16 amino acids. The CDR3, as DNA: TGTGCCAGCAGTGACCTCGGATGGGGAAGTAATCAGCCCCAGCATTTT. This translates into CASSDLGWGSNQPQHF.

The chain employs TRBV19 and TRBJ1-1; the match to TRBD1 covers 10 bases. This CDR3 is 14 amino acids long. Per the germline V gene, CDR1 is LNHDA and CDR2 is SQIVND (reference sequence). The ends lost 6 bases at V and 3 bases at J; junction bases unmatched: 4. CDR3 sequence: CASRRTGGDTEAFF. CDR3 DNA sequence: TGTGCCAGTAGGAGGACAGGGGGGGACACTGAAGCTTTCTTT. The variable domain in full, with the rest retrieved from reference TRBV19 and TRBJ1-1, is DGGITQSPKYLFRKEGQNVTLSCEQNLNHDAMYWYRQDPGQGLRLIYYSQIVNDFQKGDIAEGYSVSREKKESFPLTVTSAQKNPTAFYLCASRRTGGDTEAFFGQGTRLTVV.

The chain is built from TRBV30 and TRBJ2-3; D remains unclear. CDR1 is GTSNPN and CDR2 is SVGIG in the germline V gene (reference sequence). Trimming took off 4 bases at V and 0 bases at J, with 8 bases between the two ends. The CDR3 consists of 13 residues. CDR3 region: CAWNGQSTDTQYF. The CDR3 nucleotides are TGTGCCTGGAATGGCCAGAGCACAGATACGCAGTATTTT.

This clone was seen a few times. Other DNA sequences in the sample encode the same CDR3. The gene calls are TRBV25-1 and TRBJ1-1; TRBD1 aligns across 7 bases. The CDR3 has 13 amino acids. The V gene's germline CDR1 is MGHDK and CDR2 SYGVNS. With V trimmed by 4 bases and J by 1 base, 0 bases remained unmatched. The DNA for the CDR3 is TGTGCCAGCAGTGGACAGGGGAACACTGAAGCTTTCTTT. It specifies CASSGQGNTEAFF. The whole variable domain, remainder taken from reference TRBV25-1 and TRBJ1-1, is EADIYQTPRYLVIGTGKKITLECSQTMGHDKMYWYQQDPGMELHLIHYSYGVNSTEKGDLSSESTVSRIRTEHFPLTLESARPSHTSQYLCASSGQGNTEAFFGQGTRLTVV.

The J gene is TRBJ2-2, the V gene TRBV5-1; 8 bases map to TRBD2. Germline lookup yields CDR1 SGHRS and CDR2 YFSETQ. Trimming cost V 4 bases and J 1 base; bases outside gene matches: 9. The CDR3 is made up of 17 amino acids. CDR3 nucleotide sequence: TGCGCCAGCAGCCCCACGGGGGGGGCGCAGAACACCGGGGAGCTGTTTTTT. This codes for CASSPTGGAQNTGELFF. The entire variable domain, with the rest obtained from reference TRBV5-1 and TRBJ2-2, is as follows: KAGVTQTPRYLIKTRGQQVTLSCSPISGHRSVSWYQQTPGQGLQFLFEYFSETQRNKGNFPGRFSGRQFSNSRSEMNVSTLELGDSALYLCASSPTGGAQNTGELFFGEGSRLTVL.

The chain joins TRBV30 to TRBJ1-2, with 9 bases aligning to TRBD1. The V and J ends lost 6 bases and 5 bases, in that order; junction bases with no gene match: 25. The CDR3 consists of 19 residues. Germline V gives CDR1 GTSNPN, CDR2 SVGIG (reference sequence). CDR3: CACARWDRALVFAGYGYTF. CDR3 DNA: TGTGCCTGCGCAAGGTGGGACAGGGCGTTAGTTTTCGCTGGGTATGGCTACACCTTC.

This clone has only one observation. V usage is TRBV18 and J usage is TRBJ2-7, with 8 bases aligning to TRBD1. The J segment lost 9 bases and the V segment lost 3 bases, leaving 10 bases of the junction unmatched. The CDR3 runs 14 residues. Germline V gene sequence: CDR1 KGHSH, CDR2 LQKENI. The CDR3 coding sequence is TGTGCCAGCTCACCGGGACAGGCCCTACGAGGGCAGTACTTC. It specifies CASSPGQALRGQYF.

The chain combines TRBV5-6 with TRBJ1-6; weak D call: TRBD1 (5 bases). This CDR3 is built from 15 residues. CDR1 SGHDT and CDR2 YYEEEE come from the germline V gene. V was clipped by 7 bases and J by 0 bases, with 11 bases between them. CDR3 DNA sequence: TGTGCCAGCTTCCGGGGCAGCTCCTATAATTCACCCCTCCACTTT. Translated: CASFRGSSYNSPLHF.

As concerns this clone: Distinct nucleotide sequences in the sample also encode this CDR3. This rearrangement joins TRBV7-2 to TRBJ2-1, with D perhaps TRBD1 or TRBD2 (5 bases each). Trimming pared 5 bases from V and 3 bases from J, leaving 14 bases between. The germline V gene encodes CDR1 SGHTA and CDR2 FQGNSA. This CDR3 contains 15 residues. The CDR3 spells CASSPGLAVYNEQFF. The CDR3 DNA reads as TGTGCCAGCAGCCCGGGGCTAGCTGTCTACAATGAGCAGTTCTTC. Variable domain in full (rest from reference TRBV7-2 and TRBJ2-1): GAGVSQSPSNKVTEKGKDVELRCDPISGHTALYWYRQSLGQGLEFLIYFQGNSAPDKSGLPSDRFSAERTGGSVSTLTIQRTQQEDSAVYLCASSPGLAVYNEQFFGPGTRLTVL.

The CDR3 sequence: CASSSRTKAADTQYF. The DNA of the CDR3 is TGTGCCAGCAGCTCTCGGACTAAAGCGGCAGATACGCAGTATTTT. The chain recombines TRBV7-9 with TRBJ2-3; weak D call: TRBD2 (6 bases). V gave up 4 bases and J gave up 4 bases, with 15 bases separating them. The CDR3 covers 15 residues. CDR1 SEHNR and CDR2 FQNEAQ come from the germline V gene (reference sequence). The full variable domain, its missing parts supplied by reference TRBV7-9 and TRBJ2-3, is DTGVSQNPRHKITKRGQNVTFRCDPISEHNRLYWYRQTLGQGPEFLTYFQNEAQLEKSRLLSDRFSAERPKGSFSTLEIQRTEQGDSAMYLCASSSRTKAADTQYFGPGTRLTVL.

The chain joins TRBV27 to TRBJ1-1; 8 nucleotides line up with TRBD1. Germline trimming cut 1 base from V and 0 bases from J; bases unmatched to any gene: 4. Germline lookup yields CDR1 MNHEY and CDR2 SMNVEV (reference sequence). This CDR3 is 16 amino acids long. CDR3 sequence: CASSLYRQGLNTEAFF. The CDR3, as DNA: TGTGCCAGCAGTTTATATCGACAGGGGCTGAACACTGAAGCTTTCTTT.

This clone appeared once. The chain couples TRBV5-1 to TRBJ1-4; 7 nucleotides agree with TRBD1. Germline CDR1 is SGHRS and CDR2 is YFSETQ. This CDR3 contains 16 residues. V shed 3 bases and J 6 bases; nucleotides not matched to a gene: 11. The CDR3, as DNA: TGCGCCAGCAGCTACCGACAAGGTCAGGGGGATGAAAAACTGTTTTTT. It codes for CASSYRQGQGDEKLFF.

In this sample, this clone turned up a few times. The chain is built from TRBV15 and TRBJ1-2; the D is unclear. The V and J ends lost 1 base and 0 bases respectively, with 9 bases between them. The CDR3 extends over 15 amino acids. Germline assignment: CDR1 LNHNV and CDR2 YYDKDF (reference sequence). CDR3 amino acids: CATSRGRSTNYGYTF. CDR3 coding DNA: TGTGCCACCAGCAGAGGTCGGTCGACTAACTATGGCTACACCTTC.

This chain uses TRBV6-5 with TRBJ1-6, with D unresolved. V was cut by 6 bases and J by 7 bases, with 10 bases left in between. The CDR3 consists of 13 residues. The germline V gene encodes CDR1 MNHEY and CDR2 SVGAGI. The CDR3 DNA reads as TGTGCCAGCAGGAGGAAAGTGAATTCACCCCTCCACTTT. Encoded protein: CASRRKVNSPLHF.

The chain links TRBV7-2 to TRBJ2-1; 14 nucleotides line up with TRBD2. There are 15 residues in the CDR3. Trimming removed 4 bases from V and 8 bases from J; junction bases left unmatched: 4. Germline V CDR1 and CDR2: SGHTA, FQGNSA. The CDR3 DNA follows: TGTGCCAGCAGCTCGGGACTAGCGGGAGTCCATGAGCAGTTCTTC. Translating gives CASSSGLAGVHEQFF.

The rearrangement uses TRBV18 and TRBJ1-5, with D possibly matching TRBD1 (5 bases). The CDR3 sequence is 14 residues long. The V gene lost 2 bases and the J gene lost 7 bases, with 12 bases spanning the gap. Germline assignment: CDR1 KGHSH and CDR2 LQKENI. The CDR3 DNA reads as TGTGCCAGCTCACCAGAGAGGCAGGGCCAGCCCCAGCATTTT. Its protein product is CASSPERQGQPQHF.

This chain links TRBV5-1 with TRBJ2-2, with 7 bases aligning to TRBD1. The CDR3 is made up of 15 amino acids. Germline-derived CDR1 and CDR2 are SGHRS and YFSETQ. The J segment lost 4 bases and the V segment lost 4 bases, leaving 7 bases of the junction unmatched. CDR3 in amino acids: CASSTPGQSTGELFF. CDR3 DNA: TGCGCCAGCAGCACCCCGGGACAGAGCACCGGGGAGCTGTTTTTT.

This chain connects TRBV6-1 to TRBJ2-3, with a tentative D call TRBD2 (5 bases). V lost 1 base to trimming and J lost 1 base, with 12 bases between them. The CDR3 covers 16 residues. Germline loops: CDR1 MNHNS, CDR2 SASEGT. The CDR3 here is CASSEGRGLGTDTQYF. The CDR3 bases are TGTGCCAGCAGTGAAGGTCGGGGATTGGGCACAGATACGCAGTATTTT.